What follows are 15 T cell receptor beta chains derived from one specimen sequenced in a study of blood T cell repertoires in COVID-19. Repertoires were generated with immunoSEQ multiplex PCR, while TCRdb's copy carries only in-frame clones and drops some. The data hold about 120,000 clones, with around 86% observed a single time. The material sequenced was peripheral blood. These receptors all come from an elderly man with acute or convalescent COVID-19.

This clone was picked up a small number of times. The chain combines TRBV7-3 with TRBJ2-1, with 9 bases fitting TRBD2. J gave up 4 bases and V 5 bases, and 6 bases lay outside the gene matches. This CDR3 has 15 amino acids. Germline CDR1 SGHTA, CDR2 FQGTGA. The CDR3 is CASSPTSGGYNEQFF. The CDR3 nucleotides read TGTGCCAGCAGCCCAACCAGCGGGGGGTACAATGAGCAGTTCTTC. Filled out from reference TRBV7-3 and TRBJ2-1, the complete variable domain reads GAGVSQTPSNKVTEKGKYVELRCDPISGHTALYWYRQSLGQGPEFLIYFQGTGAADDSGLPNDRFFAVRPEGSVSTLKIQRTERGDSAVYLCASSPTSGGYNEQFFGPGTRLTVL.

V gene TRBV9 combines with J gene TRBJ1-3, with TRBD1 matching 7 bases. V lost 1 base and J lost 4; bases outside the gene matches: 17. CDR1 and CDR2 from the germline V gene are SGDLS and YYNGEE. The CDR3 is 19 residues long. CDR3 sequence: CASSVTEDLRAGGGNTIYF. The CDR3 nucleotides are TGTGCCAGCAGCGTAACGGAGGATTTAAGGGCAGGGGGAGGAAACACCATATATTTT.

V gene TRBV27 combines with J gene TRBJ2-1, with TRBD1 matching 9 bases. The V segment lost 3 bases and the J segment 8 bases; nucleotides outside the gene matches: 11. This CDR3 comprises 16 residues. The germline V gene encodes CDR1 MNHEY and CDR2 SMNVEV (reference sequence). The chain's CDR3 is CASSFVDRGFQDEQFF. The DNA for the CDR3 is TGTGCCAGCAGTTTTGTGGACAGGGGTTTTCAAGATGAGCAGTTCTTC.

The chain has TRBV2 and TRBJ1-4; D unclear. The CDR3 is 13 residues long. Trimming shortened V by 4 bases and J by 5 bases, and 8 bases separated the two germline ends. Germline CDR1 SNHLY, CDR2 FYNNEI. DNA of the CDR3: TGTGCCAGCAGTGTGCAACTAAATGAAAAACTGTTTTTT. Amino acids: CASSVQLNEKLFF.

This clone was picked up a small number of times. CDR3 amino acids: CASSLGVLAGDTQYF. CDR3 bases: TGTGCCAGCAGCTTAGGTGTCCTAGCGGGAGATACGCAGTATTTT. The chain recombines TRBV13 with TRBJ2-3, with 8 bases identical to TRBD2. Germline V CDR1 and CDR2: PRHDT, FYEKMQ (reference sequence). This CDR3 spans 15 amino acids. V trimming: 0 bases; J trimming: 5 bases; junction bases outside the gene matches: 4. Full variable domain (missing parts from reference TRBV13 and TRBJ2-3): AAGVIQSPRHLIKEKRETATLKCYPIPRHDTVYWYQQGPGQDPQFLISFYEKMQSDKGSIPDRFSAQQFSDYHSELNMSSLELGDSALYFCASSLGVLAGDTQYFGPGTRLTVL.

CDR3 sequence reads: CAISPQVDSPLHF. The DNA of the CDR3 is TGTGCCATCAGTCCGCAGGTAGATTCACCCCTCCACTTT. The chain recombines TRBV10-3 with TRBJ1-6, with D hard to call. Trimming removed 5 bases from V and 8 bases from J, with 10 bases in between. The CDR3 spans 13 residues. Germline lookup yields CDR1 ENHRY and CDR2 SYGVKD.

The J gene is TRBJ2-1, the V gene TRBV3-1 (or the pseudogene TRBV3-2); TRBD2 agrees at 15 bases. The CDR3 extends over 17 amino acids. Germline assignment: CDR1 LGHDT and CDR2 YNNKEL (reference sequence). V lost 5 bases to trimming and J lost 10 bases; unmatched junction nucleotides: 12. The CDR3 nucleotides read TGTGCCAGCAGCAGGCGAAGGACTAGCGGGAGGGCCGGAGAGCAGTTCTTC. It translates to CASSRRRTSGRAGEQFF.

V gene TRBV6-2 or TRBV6-3 combines with J gene TRBJ2-1, with D maybe TRBD2 (5 bases). Trimming took 5 bases from V and 9 from J, leaving 14 bases between them. Germline values: CDR1 MNHEY, CDR2 SVGEGT. CDR3 size: 13 residues. The CDR3 sequence: CASSPPLAGEQFF. CDR3 bases: TGTGCCAGCAGTCCCCCCCTAGCTGGTGAGCAGTTCTTC.

The chain is built from TRBV10-2 and TRBJ1-2, with 7 bases identical to TRBD1. V was pared by 8 bases and J by 3 bases, with 9 bases of the junction left unmatched. This CDR3 comprises 14 residues. Germline V gene data show CDR1 as WSHSY and CDR2 as SAAADI. CDR3 protein: CASGDRTPDYGYTF. In DNA form, the CDR3 reads TGCGCCAGCGGGGACAGAACCCCGGACTATGGCTACACCTTC.

The gene calls are TRBV3-1 (or the pseudogene TRBV3-2) and TRBJ2-2, with 8 bases aligning to TRBD2. Germline loops: CDR1 LGHDT, CDR2 YNNKEL (reference sequence). V shed 4 bases, J shed 6 bases, and the junction held 4 bases outside the gene matches. CDR3 length: 14 residues. The CDR3 loop is CASSRPGGAGELFF. DNA of the CDR3: TGTGCCAGCAGCCGGCCCGGGGGGGCCGGGGAGCTGTTTTTT.

This clone was picked up a small number of times. The chain recombines TRBV19 with TRBJ2-7, with D perhaps TRBD1 (5 bases). Germline CDR1 is LNHDA and CDR2 is SQIVND (reference sequence). The CDR3 has 13 residues. V lost 5 bases and J lost 2, with 10 bases in between. The CDR3 protein is CASSAPGTYEQYF. The CDR3 region has the DNA TGTGCCAGTAGTGCCCCAGGGACCTACGAGCAGTACTTC.

The table lists this clone with a few counts. V usage is TRBV5-4 and J usage is TRBJ1-2; D gene ambiguous. Trimming took 2 bases from V and 4 from J, leaving 12 bases between them. CDR1 is SGHNT and CDR2 is YYREEE in the germline V gene (reference sequence). This CDR3 contains 14 residues. Here the CDR3 reads CASSLGQEGYGYTF. CDR3 nucleotide sequence: TGTGCCAGCAGCTTAGGGCAGGAGGGCTATGGCTACACCTTC.

This chain uses TRBV19 with TRBJ1-1; 9 bases line up with TRBD1. Germline V gives CDR1 LNHDA, CDR2 SQIVND (reference sequence). The CDR3 contains 16 residues. V lost 4 bases to trimming and J lost 6 bases; unmatched junction nucleotides: 12. CDR3 residues: CASSTENGQGSAEAFF. The CDR3 nucleotides are TGTGCCAGTAGTACCGAGAATGGACAGGGGAGCGCTGAAGCTTTCTTT.

This clone was counted once. V and J are TRBV28 and TRBJ1-5; D may be TRBD1 (6 bases). V dropped 3 bases and J dropped 0 bases, with 12 bases sitting between them. The CDR3 sequence is 16 residues long. Germline CDR1 and CDR2: MDHEN and SYDVKM. The CDR3 region has the DNA TGTGCCAGCAGTTTCCCAGGGGAATATAGCAATCAGCCCCAGCATTTT. Translation gives CASSFPGEYSNQPQHF.

V gene TRBV10-1 combines with J gene TRBJ1-1, with D unresolved. V lost 2 bases and J lost 5, with 12 bases in between. The CDR3 spans 14 residues. Germline CDR1 is WNHNN and CDR2 is SYGVQD (reference sequence). The CDR3 DNA reads TGCGCCAGCAGTGAGAACCCCCTTACAACTGAAGCTTTCTTT. Protein: CASSENPLTTEAFF.